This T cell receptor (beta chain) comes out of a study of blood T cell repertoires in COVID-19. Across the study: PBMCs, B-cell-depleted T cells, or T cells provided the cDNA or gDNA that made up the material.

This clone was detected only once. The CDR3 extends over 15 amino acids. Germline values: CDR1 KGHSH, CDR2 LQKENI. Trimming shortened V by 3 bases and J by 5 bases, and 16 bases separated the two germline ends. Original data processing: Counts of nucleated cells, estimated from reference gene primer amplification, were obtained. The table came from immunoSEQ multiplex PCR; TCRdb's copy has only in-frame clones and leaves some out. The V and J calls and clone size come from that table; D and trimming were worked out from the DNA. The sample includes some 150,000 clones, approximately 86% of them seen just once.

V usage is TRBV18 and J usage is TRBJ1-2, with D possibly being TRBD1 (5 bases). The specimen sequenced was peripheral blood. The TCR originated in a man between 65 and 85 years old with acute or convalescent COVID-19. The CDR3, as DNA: TGTGCCAGCTCACCGGATCAGGGATCGAGATATGGCTACACCTTC. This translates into CASSPDQGSRYGYTF.